Sequencing of this TCR beta chain was carried out in a study of T cell responses to AZD1222 COVID-19 vaccine. With respect to this clone: Its antigen is unknown.

Using immunoSEQ multiplex PCR, the repertoire was profiled, and TCRdb retains in-frame clones only, with some absent. The data show roughly 90,000 clones, around 86% seen once. Points from the study as a whole: Along spike, vaccine-associated CD4 TCRs were found throughout, with dominance at 160-218 and 743-854. When two AZD1222 doses had been given, Spike-specific TCR breadth and depth rose. Among those given AZD1222, only six or seven were seropositive at baseline. White British people made up most donors, females outnumbered males, and clonal diversity was possibly underestimated.

The origin of this receptor is an adult in good health. The sequencing used peripheral blood, collected on day 0 of AZD1222 vaccination.

CDR3 bases: TGTGCCAGCAGCTTGGCCGGGCCAAGGGATTCACCCCTCCACTTT. It specifies CASSLAGPRDSPLHF. The V call is TRBV5-5, the J call TRBJ1-6, with unresolved D. Germline V gene data show CDR1 as SGHKS and CDR2 as YYEKEE (reference sequence). The CDR3 length is 15 residues. The ends were cut back, 0 bases at V and 8 bases at J, with 12 bases in the middle.